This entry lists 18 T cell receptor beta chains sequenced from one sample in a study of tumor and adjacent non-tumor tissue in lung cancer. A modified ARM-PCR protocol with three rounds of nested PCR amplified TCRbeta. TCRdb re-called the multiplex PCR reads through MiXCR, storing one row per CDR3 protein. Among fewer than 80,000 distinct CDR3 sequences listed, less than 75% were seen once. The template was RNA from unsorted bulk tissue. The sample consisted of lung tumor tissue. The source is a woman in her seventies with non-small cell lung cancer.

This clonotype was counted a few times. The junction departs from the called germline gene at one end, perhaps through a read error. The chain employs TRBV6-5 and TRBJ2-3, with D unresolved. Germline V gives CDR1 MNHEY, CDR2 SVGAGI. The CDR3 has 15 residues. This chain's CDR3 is CASSYLFMSTDTQYF. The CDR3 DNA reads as TGTGCTAGCAGTTACTTGTTTATGAGCACAGATACGCAGTATTTT.

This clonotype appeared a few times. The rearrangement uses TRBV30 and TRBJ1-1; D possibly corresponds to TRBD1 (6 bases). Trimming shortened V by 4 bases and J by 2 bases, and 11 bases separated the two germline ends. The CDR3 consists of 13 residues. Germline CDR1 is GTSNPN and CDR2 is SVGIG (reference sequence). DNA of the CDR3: TGTGCCTGGACGGGACACTTTAACACTGAAGCTTTCTTT. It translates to CAWTGHFNTEAFF.

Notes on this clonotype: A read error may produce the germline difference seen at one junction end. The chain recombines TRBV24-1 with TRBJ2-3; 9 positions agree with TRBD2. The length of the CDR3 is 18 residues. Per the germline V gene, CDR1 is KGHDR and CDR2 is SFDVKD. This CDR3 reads CATSDRARTSDGTDTKYF. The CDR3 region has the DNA TGTGCCACCAGTGATCGTGCCCGGACTAGCGATGGCACAGATACGAAGTATTTT.

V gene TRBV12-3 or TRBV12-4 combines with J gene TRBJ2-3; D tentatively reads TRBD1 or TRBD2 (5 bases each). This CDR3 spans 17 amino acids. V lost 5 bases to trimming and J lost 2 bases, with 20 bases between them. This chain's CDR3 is CASSEGTGTMNTDTQYF. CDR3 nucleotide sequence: TGTGCCAGCAGTGAGGGGACCGGGACCATGAACACAGATACGCAGTATTTT.

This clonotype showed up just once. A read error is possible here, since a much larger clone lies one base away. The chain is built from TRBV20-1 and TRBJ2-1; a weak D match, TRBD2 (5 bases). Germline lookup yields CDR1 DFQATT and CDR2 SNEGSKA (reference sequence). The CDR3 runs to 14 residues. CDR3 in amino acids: CSTRLPFSYNEQFF. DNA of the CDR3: TGCAGTACTAGGTTACCTTTCTCCTACAATGAGCAGTTCTTC.

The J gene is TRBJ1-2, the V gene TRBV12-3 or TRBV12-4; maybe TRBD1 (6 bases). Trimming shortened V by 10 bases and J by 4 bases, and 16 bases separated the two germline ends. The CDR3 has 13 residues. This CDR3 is CANKQGPGYGYTF. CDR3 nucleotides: TGTGCCAACAAACAGGGTCCAGGCTATGGCTACACCTTC.

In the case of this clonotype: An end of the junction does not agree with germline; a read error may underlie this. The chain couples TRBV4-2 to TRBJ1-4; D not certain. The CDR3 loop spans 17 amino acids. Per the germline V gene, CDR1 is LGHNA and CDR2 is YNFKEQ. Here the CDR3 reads CVGSQDFHTATNEKLFF. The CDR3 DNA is TGTGTCGGCAGCCAAGATTTCCACACTGCAACTAACGAAAAACTGTTTTTT.

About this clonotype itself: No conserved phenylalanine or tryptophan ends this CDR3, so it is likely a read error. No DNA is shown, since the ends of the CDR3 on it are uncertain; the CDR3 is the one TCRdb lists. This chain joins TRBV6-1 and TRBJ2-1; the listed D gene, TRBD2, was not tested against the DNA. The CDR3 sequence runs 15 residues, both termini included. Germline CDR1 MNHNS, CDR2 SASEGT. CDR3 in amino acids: CGSSDGTSGSNEQLI.

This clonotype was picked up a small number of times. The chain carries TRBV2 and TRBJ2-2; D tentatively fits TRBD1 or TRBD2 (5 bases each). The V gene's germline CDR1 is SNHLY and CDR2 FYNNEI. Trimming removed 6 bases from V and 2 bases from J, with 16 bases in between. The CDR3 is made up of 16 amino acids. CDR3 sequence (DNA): TGTGCCAGCAGGCCCCCCGGTGGGGGAAACACCGGGGAGCTGTTTTTT. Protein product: CASRPPGGGNTGELFF.

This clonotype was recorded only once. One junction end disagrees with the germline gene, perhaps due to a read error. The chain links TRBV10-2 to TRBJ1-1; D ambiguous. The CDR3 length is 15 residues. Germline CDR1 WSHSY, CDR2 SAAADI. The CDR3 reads CANSEWSTLNTETFF. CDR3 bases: TGCGCCAACAGTGAGTGGAGCACTCTGAACACTGAAACTTTCTTC.

The CDR3 coding sequence is TGCAGCGTTCGACTACATTCAATCAATGAGCAGTTCTTC. Its translation: CSVRLHSINEQFF. The rearrangement links TRBV29-1 to TRBJ2-1, with a possible D match to TRBD2 (5 bases). CDR3 size: 13 residues. Deletions cut 5 bases from V and 6 bases from J, with 14 bases between. Germline values: CDR1 SQVTM, CDR2 ANQGSEA.

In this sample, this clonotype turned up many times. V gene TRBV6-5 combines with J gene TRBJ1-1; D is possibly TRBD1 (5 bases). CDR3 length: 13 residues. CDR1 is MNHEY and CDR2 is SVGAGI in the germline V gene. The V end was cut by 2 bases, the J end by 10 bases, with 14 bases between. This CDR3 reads CASSYDRGTGAFF. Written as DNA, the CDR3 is TGTGCCAGCAGTTACGATCGGGGCACCGGAGCTTTCTTT.

The CDR3, as DNA: TGCGCCAGCAGCTCCGGGACAATGAACACTGAAGCTTTCTTT. Protein: CASSSGTMNTEAFF. J is TRBJ1-1 and V is TRBV5-1; weak D call: TRBD1 (6 bases). Trimming took 3 bases from V and 0 from J, leaving 9 bases between them. CDR3 length: 14 residues. The V gene's germline CDR1 is SGHRS and CDR2 YFSETQ.

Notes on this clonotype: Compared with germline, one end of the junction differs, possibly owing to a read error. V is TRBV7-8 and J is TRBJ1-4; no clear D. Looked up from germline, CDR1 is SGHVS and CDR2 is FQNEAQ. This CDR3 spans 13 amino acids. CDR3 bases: TGTACCAGTAGCTTTGGCAGGAAGAAAAAACTGTTTTTT. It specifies CTSSFGRKKKLFF.

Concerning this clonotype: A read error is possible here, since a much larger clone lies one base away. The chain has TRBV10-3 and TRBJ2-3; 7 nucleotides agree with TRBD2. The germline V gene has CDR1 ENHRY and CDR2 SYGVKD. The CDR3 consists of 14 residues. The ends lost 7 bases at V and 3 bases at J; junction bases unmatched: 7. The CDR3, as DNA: TGTGCCATCAAGGCAGGTAGCGGGACAGATACGCAGTATTTT. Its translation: CAIKAGSGTDTQYF.

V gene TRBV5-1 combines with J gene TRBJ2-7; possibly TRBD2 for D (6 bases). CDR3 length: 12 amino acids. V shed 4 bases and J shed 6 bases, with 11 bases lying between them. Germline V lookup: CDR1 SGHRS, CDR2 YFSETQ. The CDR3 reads CASSPGSPEQYF. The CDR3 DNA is TGCGCCAGCAGCCCCGGGAGCCCCGAGCAGTACTTC.

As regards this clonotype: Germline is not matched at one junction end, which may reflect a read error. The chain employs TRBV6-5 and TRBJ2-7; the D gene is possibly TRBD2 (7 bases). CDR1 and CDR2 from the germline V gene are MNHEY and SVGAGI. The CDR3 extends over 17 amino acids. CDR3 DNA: TGTGTCAGCAGAGCTAGCGGCTGGTATACAGGGTCCTACGATCAGTACTTC. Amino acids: CVSRASGWYTGSYDQYF.

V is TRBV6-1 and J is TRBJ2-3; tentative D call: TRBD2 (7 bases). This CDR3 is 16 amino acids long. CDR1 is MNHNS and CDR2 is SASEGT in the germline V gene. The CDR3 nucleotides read TGTGCTAACAGTAACCGGGGGCGGGAGAGCACAGATACGCAGTATTTT. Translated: CANSNRGRESTDTQYF.